The source of this T cell receptor beta chain is a study of shared clonotypes between healthy human individuals. Turning to the study itself: Three plates each covered CD4 naive and memory; CD8 naive two, CD8 memory one.

V dropped 4 bases and J dropped 2 bases, with 10 bases sitting between them. CDR3 length: 14 residues. The V gene's germline CDR1 is SGHRS and CDR2 YFSETQ. The test was conducted at deep level. Each sorted subset replicate got 200 ng genomic DNA, roughly 27,000 genomes. Assay: immunoSEQ multiplex PCR; the TCRdb copy retains only in-frame clones and omits some. Here the sample spans some 2,500,000 clones, 85% to 95% being singletons. The chain is built from TRBV5-1 and TRBJ1-3; D is possibly TRBD1 (5 bases). This receptor was obtained from a man aged 18 to 29 in good health. Some clones in this sample may be carry-over from other donors' samples. The sequencing input was naive CD4+ T cells from PBMCs. Stated subset: CD45RA+ positively selected. The DNA of the CDR3 is TGCGCCAGCAGCCCGGGGGGACCTGGAAACACCATATATTTT. Amino acids: CASSPGGPGNTIYF.